This entry describes one TCR beta chain. The source of the sample is a study of TIL therapy for anti-PD-1-resistant metastatic lung cancer. The immunoSEQ assay was v3. The assay was immunoSEQ multiplex PCR, and TCRdb's table has in-frame clones only and misses some. The data show about 100,000 clones, approximately 65% seen once. Time point described: pre-treatment sample, taken before nivolumab and TIL therapy. Pleural nodules or supraclavicular lymph nodes made up most of the excised metastases sampled. The origin of this receptor is a person between 25 and 79 years old with non-small cell lung cancer. The sample consisted of tumor tissue, taken at baseline.

The DNA for the CDR3 is TGTGCCAGCAGGGATACGAACACCGGGGAGCTGTTTTTT. This gives the protein CASRDTNTGELFF. The rearrangement uses TRBV9 and TRBJ2-2, with D unresolved. Germline loops: CDR1 SGDLS, CDR2 YYNGEE. V lost 5 bases and J lost 0, with 5 bases in between. The CDR3 loop spans 13 amino acids.